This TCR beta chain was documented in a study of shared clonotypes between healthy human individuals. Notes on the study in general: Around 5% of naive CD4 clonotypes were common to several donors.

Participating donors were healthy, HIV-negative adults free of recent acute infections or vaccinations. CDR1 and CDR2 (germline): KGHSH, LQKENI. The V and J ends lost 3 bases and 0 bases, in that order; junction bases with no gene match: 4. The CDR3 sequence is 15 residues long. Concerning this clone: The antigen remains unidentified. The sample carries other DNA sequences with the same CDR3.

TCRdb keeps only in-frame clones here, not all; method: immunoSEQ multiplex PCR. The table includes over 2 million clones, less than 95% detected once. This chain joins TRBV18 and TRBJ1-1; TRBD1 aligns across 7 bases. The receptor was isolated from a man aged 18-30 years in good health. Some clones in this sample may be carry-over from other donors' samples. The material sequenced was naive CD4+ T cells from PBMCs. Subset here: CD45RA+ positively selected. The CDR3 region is CASSPLGQLNTEAFF. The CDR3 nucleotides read TGTGCCAGCTCACCCTTGGGACAGCTGAACACTGAAGCTTTCTTT.